These 22 T cell receptor beta chains were all obtained from the same sample, sequenced in a study of blood T cell repertoires in COVID-19. The table came from immunoSEQ multiplex PCR; TCRdb's copy has only in-frame clones and leaves some out. This table holds hundreds of thousands of clones, about 90% found once. The source material was peripheral blood. These receptors originate from a young woman who had recovered from COVID-19.

In regard to this clone: Other DNA sequences within the sample encode an identical CDR3. This chain uses TRBV19 with TRBJ1-1, with 8 bases identical to TRBD1. V gave up 7 bases and J gave up 4 bases; unmatched junction bases: 5. The germline CDR1 and CDR2 sequences are LNHDA and SQIVND (reference sequence). CDR3 size: 13 residues. This CDR3 is CASTLTGVTEAFF. The CDR3, as DNA: TGTGCCAGTACCTTGACAGGGGTCACTGAAGCTTTCTTT.

The chain uses TRBV7-9 and TRBJ1-4; 7 positions match TRBD1. There are 15 residues in the CDR3. Trimming at V came to 5 bases and at J to 2 bases, leaving 5 bases not matched to a gene. CDR1 SEHNR and CDR2 FQNEAQ come from the germline V gene (reference sequence). CDR3 protein: CASSLDRVTNEKLFF. DNA of the CDR3: TGTGCCAGCAGCCTCGACAGGGTCACTAATGAAAAACTGTTTTTT.

Note on this clone: A single base separates this from a much larger clone, so it may be a read error. The chain joins TRBV2 to TRBJ1-1, with 8 bases matching TRBD1. The CDR3 has 14 amino acids. Germline V gene data show CDR1 as SNHLY and CDR2 as FYNNEI. V trimming: 5 bases; J trimming: 1 base; junction bases outside the gene matches: 3. The CDR3 sequence is CASSNRGGNTEAFF. In DNA form, the CDR3 reads TGTGCCAGCAGTAACAGGGGGGGGAACACTGAAGCTTTCTTT.

The chain uses TRBV4-3 and TRBJ1-6, with a weak D call TRBD1 (6 bases). V shed 1 base and J shed 5 bases, with 15 bases lying between them. The germline V gene has CDR1 LGHNA and CDR2 YSLEER. The CDR3 runs to 17 residues. The CDR3: CASSQAAGGTNNSPLHF. The CDR3 DNA reads TGCGCCAGCAGCCAAGCCGCAGGTGGGACAAATAATTCACCCCTCCACTTT.

V gene TRBV3-1 (or the pseudogene TRBV3-2) combines with J gene TRBJ2-5; 16 bases fit TRBD2. The length of the CDR3 is 18 residues. The germline V gene encodes CDR1 LGHDT and CDR2 YNNKEL (reference sequence). Trimming took 3 bases from V and 4 from J; bases not matched to a gene: 8. The CDR3 region has the DNA TGTGCCAGCAGCCAGGCCGGGACTAGCGGGAGGGCCCGAGAGACCCAGTACTTC. Protein: CASSQAGTSGRARETQYF.

The table lists this clone with a count of one. The chain combines TRBV5-8 with TRBJ2-1; 11 bases line up with TRBD2. CDR1 is SGHTS, CDR2 YDEGEE, per germline. This CDR3 region has 18 residues. Trimming removed 0 bases from V and 7 bases from J; junction bases left unmatched: 12. The CDR3 loop reads CASSLVVALASGRNEQFF. In nucleotides, the CDR3 is TGTGCCAGCAGCTTGGTGGTGGCTTTGGCTAGCGGGAGGAATGAGCAGTTCTTC.

The V and J genes are TRBV27 and TRBJ1-1; D remains ambiguous. V gave up 6 bases and J gave up 5 bases, with 22 bases separating them. CDR3 length: 16 residues. The germline CDR1 and CDR2 sequences are MNHEY and SMNVEV (reference sequence). The CDR3 DNA sequence: TGTGCCAGCAGAAACCCCAGGACGGGGTCCAGGACTGAAGCTTTCTTT. It encodes CASRNPRTGSRTEAFF.

This rearrangement joins TRBV6-2 or TRBV6-3 to TRBJ2-4, with D possibly matching TRBD1 (6 bases). V dropped 1 base and J dropped 1 base, with 8 bases sitting between them. Germline V lookup: CDR1 MNHEY, CDR2 SVGEGT. This CDR3 is built from 15 residues. CDR3 DNA: TGTGCCAGCAGTTACTATGGGGGCGCCAAAAACATTCAGTACTTC. This gives the protein CASSYYGGAKNIQYF.

V gene TRBV7-7 combines with J gene TRBJ2-2, with 10 bases that match TRBD2. The CDR3 length is 16 residues. V dropped 4 bases and J dropped 4; count of bases not matched to a gene: 6. CDR1 and CDR2 (germline): SSHAT, FNYEAQ (reference sequence). This chain's CDR3 is CASSSGLAVGTGELFF. Written as DNA, the CDR3 is TGTGCCAGCAGCTCCGGACTAGCGGTTGGCACCGGGGAGCTGTTTTTT.

In this sample, this clone turned up once. The V gene is TRBV5-1, the J gene TRBJ2-3, with D perhaps matching TRBD1 (5 bases). V was trimmed by 2 bases and J by 5 bases, leaving 6 bases between them. CDR1 is SGHRS and CDR2 is YFSETQ in the germline V gene. The CDR3 runs 12 residues. CDR3 sequence: CASSFQGDTQYF. The CDR3 region has the DNA TGCGCCAGCAGCTTTCAGGGAGATACGCAGTATTTT.

Remarks on this clone: This may arise from a read error, as a much more abundant clone is one base away. The chain couples TRBV5-1 to TRBJ1-1, with D hard to call. Germline assignment: CDR1 SGHRS and CDR2 YFSETQ. This CDR3 spans 12 amino acids. V shed 4 bases and J shed 1 base, with 5 bases lying between them. CDR3: CASSEGNTEAFF. CDR3 in DNA: TGCGCCAGCAGCGAGGGGAACACTGAAGCTTTCTTT.

The chain links TRBV21-1 to TRBJ2-7; the table assigns TRBD2, which was not confirmed against the DNA. TRBV21-1 is deemed a pseudogene. The CDR3 runs 18 residues. CDR3: CASSSHDPSGGRFNEQYV. CDR3 nucleotide sequence: TGTGCCAGCAGCTCACACGACCCTAGCGGCGGACGCTTCAACGAGCAGTACGTC.

The rearrangement joins TRBV11-3 to TRBJ1-1; D is unresolved. The CDR3 is 12 residues long. V was clipped by 5 bases and J by 5 bases, with 9 bases between them. In germline, CDR1 is SGHNT, CDR2 YENEEA. CDR3 sequence (DNA): TGTGCCAGCAGCCCCCGGAGGACTGAAGCTTTCTTT. This encodes CASSPRRTEAFF.

The V and J genes are TRBV29-1 and TRBJ2-1, with TRBD2 matching 14 bases. Germline CDR1 SQVTM, CDR2 ANQGSEA. The trim removed 7 bases at V and 5 bases at J, leaving 16 bases unmatched. The CDR3 has 18 residues. CDR3 DNA sequence: TGCAGCGCTGGAGGGGAATTGGGACTAGCGGGGGAGAACAATGAGCAGTTCTTC. Translation: CSAGGELGLAGENNEQFF.

The chain combines TRBV24-1 with TRBJ2-1; 13 bases agree with TRBD2. The junction had 5 bases not matched to a gene; V was cut back by 3 bases and J by 7 bases. From germline, CDR1 is KGHDR and CDR2 SFDVKD. CDR3 length: 16 amino acids. The chain's CDR3 is CATSDPRTSGSNEQFF. The CDR3 nucleotides are TGTGCCACCAGTGATCCGAGGACTAGCGGGAGTAATGAGCAGTTCTTC.

The genes are TRBV5-6 and TRBJ1-6; 10 bases match TRBD1. J lost 11 bases, V lost 4 bases, and 12 bases had no gene match. CDR1 SGHDT and CDR2 YYEEEE come from the germline V gene. The CDR3 sequence is 16 residues long. The CDR3 sequence is CASSARTGGSPTPLHF. The CDR3 DNA reads TGTGCCAGCAGCGCCCGGACAGGGGGAAGCCCCACACCCCTCCACTTT.

The rearrangement links TRBV7-2 to TRBJ2-1; 9 bases map to TRBD2. Trimming cost V 4 bases and J 7 bases; bases outside gene matches: 8. Looked up from germline, CDR1 is SGHTA and CDR2 is FQGNSA. CDR3 size: 15 residues. CDR3 bases: TGTGCCAGCAGCTCCGTTCCTAGCGGGAAAAATGAGCAGTTCTTC. Amino acid sequence: CASSSVPSGKNEQFF.

CDR3 in amino acids: CAISPIAGGPAEQFF. Here the CDR3 DNA reads TGTGCCATCAGTCCAATAGCGGGAGGGCCTGCTGAGCAGTTCTTC. The chain couples TRBV10-3 to TRBJ2-1; the match to TRBD2 covers 11 bases. CDR3 length: 15 residues. V gave up 5 bases and J gave up 9 bases; unmatched junction bases: 9. Germline values: CDR1 ENHRY, CDR2 SYGVKD.

This chain connects TRBV5-3 to TRBJ2-1; D is unclear. TRBV5-3 is placed among ORFs of uncertain function. The CDR3 runs 14 residues. The V gene lost 1 base and the J gene lost 0 bases, with 5 bases spanning the gap. The CDR3 region is CARSLYYSYNEQFF. Written as DNA, the CDR3 is TGTGCCAGAAGCTTGTACTACTCCTACAATGAGCAGTTCTTC.

This chain connects TRBV10-3 to TRBJ1-3; D ambiguous. The CDR3 runs to 17 residues. V shed 0 bases and J shed 0 bases, with 12 bases lying between them. Germline-derived CDR1 and CDR2 are ENHRY and SYGVKD. DNA of the CDR3: TGTGCCATCAGTGAGTCTCCAGGTTCCTCCTCTGGAAACACCATATATTTT. Its translation is CAISESPGSSSGNTIYF.

The V call is TRBV6-5, the J call TRBJ1-2; 7 nucleotides agree with TRBD1. This CDR3 has 13 residues. The V segment lost 5 bases and the J segment 6 bases; nucleotides outside the gene matches: 6. Germline V CDR1 and CDR2: MNHEY, SVGAGI. CDR3 residues: CASSLDREDGYTF. The CDR3 DNA reads as TGTGCCAGCAGTCTCGACAGGGAAGATGGCTACACCTTC.

The V and J genes are TRBV7-8 and TRBJ2-7, with 11 bases lining up with TRBD2. The CDR3 is 15 amino acids. Germline-derived CDR1 and CDR2 are SGHVS and FQNEAQ. With V trimmed by 2 bases and J by 7 bases, 7 bases remained unmatched. The CDR3 DNA reads as TGTGCCAGCAGCTTACGACTAGCGGGAAGTGAGGAGCAGTACGTC. It specifies CASSLRLAGSEEQYV.